The 24 T cell receptor beta chains in this list originate from one sample, sequenced in a study of naive and memory T cell subsets. No antigen is known for these receptors. The beta constant-region primer was an equimolar mix of two oligonucleotides covering TRBC1 and TRBC2. The ligated cDNA underwent four PCR rounds using SP2 and nested alpha and beta constant-region primers. TCRdb re-derived calls from the UMI-ligation and nested PCR reads in MiXCR, one entry per CDR3 protein. The sample lists 150,000 or so distinct CDR3 sequences; 22% were seen once. Study-wide results and caveats: A few larger clonotypes appeared in naive repertoires, especially CD8, possibly memory cells re-expressing CD45RA.

Sequenced sample: naive CD4+ T cells from blood. Every receptor here comes from a human donor in good health.

The chain joins TRBV28 to TRBJ2-7, with 7 bases identical to TRBD1. This CDR3 has 15 amino acids. Germline CDR1 MDHEN, CDR2 SYDVKM. Trimming took 6 bases from V and 7 from J; bases not matched to a gene: 15. CDR3 protein: CASSNTQGKLYEQYF. In nucleotides, the CDR3 is TGTGCCAGCAGCAATACACAGGGGAAGCTTTATGAGCAGTACTTC. Supplemented by reference TRBV28 and TRBJ2-7, the full variable domain reads DVKVTQSSRYLVKRTGEKVFLECVQDMDHENMFWYRQDPGLGLRLIYFSYDVKMKEKGDIPEGYSVSREKKERFSLILESASTNQTSMYLCASSNTQGKLYEQYFGPGTRLTVT.

In its sample, this clonotype was seen a few times. This chain uses TRBV7-3 with TRBJ2-1; D may correspond to TRBD1 or TRBD2 (5 bases each). V was cut by 1 base and J by 5 bases, with 9 bases left in between. This CDR3 contains 14 residues. The germline V gene has CDR1 SGHTA and CDR2 FQGTGA. Written as DNA, the CDR3 is TGTGCCAGCAGCTTAATGTGGGGGAACAATGAGCAGTTCTTC. Translated: CASSLMWGNNEQFF. The entire variable domain, with the rest obtained from reference TRBV7-3 and TRBJ2-1, is as follows: GAGVSQTPSNKVTEKGKYVELRCDPISGHTALYWYRQSLGQGPEFLIYFQGTGAADDSGLPNDRFFAVRPEGSVSTLKIQRTERGDSAVYLCASSLMWGNNEQFFGPGTRLTVL.

This clonotype was detected a few times. The V gene is TRBV20-1, the J gene TRBJ2-1; TRBD2 matches 9 bases. The CDR3 contains 15 residues. V lost 0 bases to trimming and J lost 3 bases; unmatched junction nucleotides: 3. Germline CDR1 DFQATT, CDR2 SNEGSKA (reference sequence). Here the CDR3 DNA reads TGCAGTGCTAGAGATCTAGCGGGGTACTACAATGAGCAGTTCTTC. Its protein is CSARDLAGYYNEQFF.

This clonotype came up a few times. The chain carries TRBV6-2 or TRBV6-3 and TRBJ1-1; D gene ambiguous. Trimming cost V 6 bases and J 6 bases, with 8 bases left between them. The CDR3 has 11 amino acids. Germline-derived CDR1 and CDR2 are MNHEY and SVGEGT. The CDR3 reads CASSRYAEAFF. CDR3 in DNA: TGTGCCAGCAGCCGATATGCTGAAGCTTTCTTT.

This clonotype was seen only a few times. V and J are TRBV19 and TRBJ2-1; D possibly matches TRBD1 or TRBD2 (5 bases each). Germline CDR1 LNHDA, CDR2 SQIVND (reference sequence). Trimming shortened V by 5 bases and J by 11 bases, and 13 bases separated the two germline ends. The CDR3 totals 12 residues. DNA of the CDR3: TGTGCCAGTAGTCTCTGGGACGGCCAGCAGTTCTTC. Translation: CASSLWDGQQFF.

The V and J genes are TRBV11-2 and TRBJ2-6, with a possible D match to TRBD1 (6 bases). This CDR3 has 16 amino acids. The germline V gene encodes CDR1 SGHAT and CDR2 FQNNGV. V lost 6 bases to trimming and J lost 1 base, with 13 bases between them. The CDR3 nucleotides read TGTGCCAGCAGTCCGGACAGAACATCTGGGGCCAACGTCCTGACTTTC. It translates to CASSPDRTSGANVLTF.

V usage is TRBV5-1 and J usage is TRBJ2-1; 9 bases agree with TRBD2. This CDR3 is built from 18 residues. Losses at the gene ends were 1 base for V and 0 bases for J; bases not matched to a gene: 8. Germline V gives CDR1 SGHRS, CDR2 YFSETQ. The CDR3 loop is CASSLYPSGESSYNEQFF. The DNA of the CDR3 is TGCGCCAGCAGCTTGTATCCTAGCGGGGAGAGCTCCTACAATGAGCAGTTCTTC.

This clonotype was recorded a few times. The chain recombines TRBV30 with TRBJ2-3, with D unclear. The CDR3 is 12 amino acids. Germline values: CDR1 GTSNPN, CDR2 SVGIG (reference sequence). Between the trimmed V and J ends, which lost 1 base and 3 bases, there was a span of 5 bases. CDR3 sequence (DNA): TGTGCCTGGAGTGGTGGGACAGATACGCAGTATTTT. Translated: CAWSGGTDTQYF.

The chain is built from TRBV12-3 or TRBV12-4 and TRBJ2-2; D gene unclear. Trimming stripped 5 bases from V and 1 base from J, with 17 bases between. The CDR3 is 17 amino acids. CDR3 protein: CASSPYLLVENTGELFF. The CDR3 coding sequence is TGTGCCAGCAGTCCATATCTACTGGTAGAGAACACCGGGGAGCTGTTTTTT.

This clonotype has a handful of counts. CDR3 loop: CASRLLAGAGETQYF. The DNA for the CDR3 is TGTGCCAGCAGGTTACTAGCGGGAGCGGGGGAGACCCAGTACTTC. The V gene is TRBV6-5, the J gene TRBJ2-5; 11 bases fit TRBD2. The germline CDR1 and CDR2 sequences are MNHEY and SVGAGI. J was trimmed by 5 bases and V by 6 bases; bases with no gene match: 8. The CDR3 totals 15 residues.

There are many counts of this clonotype. The chain recombines TRBV20-1 with TRBJ1-5, with D unclear. Germline V gene sequence: CDR1 DFQATT, CDR2 SNEGSKA (reference sequence). The CDR3 consists of 12 residues. Trimming removed 3 bases at V and 7 bases at J, with 10 bases between. The CDR3 is CSASRGRQPQHF. DNA for the CDR3: TGCAGTGCTAGTCGAGGGCGCCAGCCCCAGCATTTT.

This clonotype has at least ten counts. This rearrangement joins TRBV18 to TRBJ2-7; D possibly matches TRBD1 or TRBD2 (5 bases each). This CDR3 comprises 13 residues. Trimming left V 6 bases short and J 7 bases short, with 16 bases between. Germline V gives CDR1 KGHSH, CDR2 LQKENI. Here the CDR3 reads CASSTGTRGEQYF. The CDR3 region has the DNA TGTGCCAGCTCGACCGGGACCCGCGGGGAGCAGTACTTC.

This clonotype has a count of ten or more. The V call is TRBV29-1, the J call TRBJ1-1; no definite D call. Trimming shortened V by 4 bases and J by 0 bases, and 9 bases separated the two germline ends. This CDR3 is built from 13 residues. Germline V lookup: CDR1 SQVTM, CDR2 ANQGSEA. The CDR3 coding sequence is TGCAGCGTTGCGAGGGCATTGAACACTGAAGCTTTCTTT. It encodes CSVARALNTEAFF.

J is TRBJ2-3 and V is TRBV7-9; no definite D call. In germline, CDR1 is SEHNR, CDR2 FQNEAQ (reference sequence). V lost 1 base and J lost 0, with 8 bases in between. This CDR3 is built from 15 residues. CDR3 protein: CASSLDSPSTDTQYF. The CDR3, as DNA: TGTGCCAGCAGCTTAGATTCCCCAAGCACAGATACGCAGTATTTT.

The V gene is TRBV7-2, the J gene TRBJ2-5; D is undetermined. This CDR3 comprises 15 residues. The germline gives CDR1 SGHTA, CDR2 FQGNSA. Trimming took off 4 bases at V and 5 bases at J, with 17 bases between the two ends. CDR3 sequence: CASSSRAGNVETQYF. The DNA of the CDR3 is TGTGCCAGCAGCTCCCGGGCCGGTAACGTGGAGACCCAGTACTTC.

V and J are TRBV28 and TRBJ2-3, with D possibly being TRBD2 (5 bases). Deletions cut 1 base from V and 2 bases from J, with 10 bases between. The CDR3 sequence is 15 residues long. Germline V gene sequence: CDR1 MDHEN, CDR2 SYDVKM. This chain's CDR3 is CASSLLERNTDTQYF. The CDR3 nucleotides read TGTGCCAGCAGTTTATTAGAGCGGAACACAGATACGCAGTATTTT.

This clonotype was seen more than once but under ten times. The V call is TRBV20-1, the J call TRBJ2-1, with a possible D match to TRBD1 (6 bases). This CDR3 region has 11 residues. Germline-derived CDR1 and CDR2 are DFQATT and SNEGSKA (reference sequence). V lost 8 bases and J 7 bases, leaving 12 bases between the germline ends. The DNA of the CDR3 is TGCAGTAAAGGACAGCCAAATGAGCAGTTCTTC. Protein sequence: CSKGQPNEQFF.

This clonotype was counted only a few times. The V and J genes are TRBV6-2 or TRBV6-3 and TRBJ2-1, with 15 bases aligning to TRBD2. The CDR3 is 15 amino acids. Germline V CDR1 and CDR2: MNHEY, SVGEGT. V dropped 5 bases and J dropped 8; count of bases not matched to a gene: 4. CDR3 bases: TGTGCCAGCAGTCCTTGGACTAGCGGGAGGGATGAGCAGTTCTTC. Its protein is CASSPWTSGRDEQFF.

The chain has TRBV9 and TRBJ2-1; D is unclear. V lost 3 bases, J lost 4 bases, and 11 bases lay in between. Germline values: CDR1 SGDLS, CDR2 YYNGEE. The CDR3 contains 14 residues. CDR3 nucleotides: TGTGCCAGCAGCGAGCGTTACGGGTACAATGAGCAGTTCTTC. Its translation is CASSERYGYNEQFF. Full variable domain (rest looked up from reference TRBV9 and TRBJ2-1): DSGVTQTPKHLITATGQRVTLRCSPRSGDLSVYWYQQSLDQGLQFLIQYYNGEERAKGNILERFSAQQFPDLHSELNLSSLELGDSALYFCASSERYGYNEQFFGPGTRLTVL.

The chain carries TRBV15 and TRBJ2-3; 8 bases are a match to TRBD1. Trimming at V came to 0 bases and at J to 0 bases, leaving 11 bases not matched to a gene. The germline V gene has CDR1 LNHNV and CDR2 YYDKDF (reference sequence). The CDR3 runs to 19 residues. For the CDR3, the DNA is TGTGCCACCAGCAGAGATAATTTAGGGCGGACAGGGAGCACAGATACGCAGTATTTT. This gives the protein CATSRDNLGRTGSTDTQYF.

This clonotype was seen only a few times. V is TRBV30 and J is TRBJ2-7; TRBD1 matches at 7 bases. From germline, CDR1 is GTSNPN and CDR2 SVGIG (reference sequence). V was clipped by 5 bases and J by 2 bases; unmatched bases: 3. This CDR3 contains 12 residues. CDR3 loop: CAWEGAAYEQYF. CDR3 nucleotide sequence: TGTGCCTGGGAGGGGGCGGCCTACGAGCAGTACTTC.

The chain combines TRBV7-9 with TRBJ2-2; the D gene is possibly TRBD2 (6 bases). Trimming removed 4 bases at V and 5 bases at J, with 11 bases between. The CDR3 runs to 14 residues. Germline V gives CDR1 SEHNR, CDR2 FQNEAQ (reference sequence). CDR3 nucleotide sequence: TGTGCCAGCAGCTCGGGAGTTTGGACCGGGGAGCTGTTTTTT. This codes for CASSSGVWTGELFF. The full variable domain, in which reference TRBV7-9 and TRBJ2-2 provide the parts outside the CDR3, is DTGVSQNPRHKITKRGQNVTFRCDPISEHNRLYWYRQTLGQGPEFLTYFQNEAQLEKSRLLSDRFSAERPKGSFSTLEIQRTEQGDSAMYLCASSSGVWTGELFFGEGSRLTVL.

The J gene is TRBJ2-7, the V gene TRBV20-1; possibly TRBD2 for D (6 bases). This CDR3 region has 11 residues. CDR1 and CDR2 from the germline V gene are DFQATT and SNEGSKA (reference sequence). V was trimmed by 3 bases and J by 7 bases, leaving 10 bases between them. CDR3 region: CSASLLAEQYF. The DNA of the CDR3 is TGCAGTGCTAGCCTCCTAGCGGAGCAGTACTTC.

In its sample, this clonotype was seen a few times. The chain employs TRBV6-4 and TRBJ2-6; maybe TRBD1 (5 bases). Germline V CDR1 and CDR2: MRHNA, SNTAGT. This CDR3 contains 13 residues. Trimming shortened V by 7 bases and J by 1 base, and 5 bases separated the two germline ends. CDR3 amino acids: CASKGSGANVLTF. CDR3 bases: TGTGCCAGCAAGGGGTCTGGGGCCAACGTCCTGACTTTC.